This passage covers 11 T cell receptor beta chains from one sample sequenced in a study of OX40 agonist ivuxolimab in advanced cancers. Generated by immunoSEQ multiplex PCR, the TCRdb table keeps only in-frame clones and is missing some. The table includes just over 80,000 clones, around 90% detected once. The sequencing here drew on CD4+ or CD8+ T cells sorted from blood, taken in a trial of the OX40 agonist ivuxolimab. The receptor set was obtained from an adult with an advanced solid tumor such as melanoma, head and neck, liver or kidney cancer.

This chain connects TRBV7-9 to TRBJ2-5; no firm D call. The V gene lost 1 base and the J gene lost 5 bases, with 14 bases spanning the gap. CDR3 length: 15 residues. Per germline, CDR1 SEHNR and CDR2 FQNEAQ (reference sequence). This chain's CDR3 is CASSLGGFSKETQYF. Here the CDR3 DNA reads TGTGCCAGCAGCTTAGGGGGTTTTTCTAAGGAGACCCAGTACTTC.

This sequence joins TRBV11-2 and TRBJ2-3; D ambiguous. The CDR3 sequence is 11 residues long. In germline, CDR1 is SGHAT, CDR2 FQNNGV. V dropped 4 bases and J dropped 3 bases, with 2 bases sitting between them. The CDR3 loop reads CASSWTDTQYF. The CDR3 DNA follows: TGTGCCAGCAGCTGGACAGATACGCAGTATTTT. Full variable domain (outside the CDR3, taken from reference TRBV11-2 and TRBJ2-3): EAGVAQSPRYKIIEKRQSVAFWCNPISGHATLYWYQQILGQGPKLLIQFQNNGVVDDSQLPKDRFSAERLKGVDSTLKIQPAKLEDSAVYLCASSWTDTQYFGPGTRLTVL.

The chain joins TRBV11-2 to TRBJ2-7; a weak D match, TRBD1 (6 bases). V was clipped by 6 bases and J by 3 bases, with 12 bases between them. The length of the CDR3 is 13 residues. Germline CDR1 and CDR2: SGHAT and FQNNGV. The CDR3 spells CASSFDRNYEQYF. Written as DNA, the CDR3 is TGTGCCAGCAGTTTTGACAGGAACTACGAGCAGTACTTC.

This clone was recorded only once. The rearrangement joins TRBV28 to TRBJ2-5; the D gene is possibly TRBD2 (6 bases). Trimming pared 7 bases from V and 4 bases from J, leaving 19 bases between. The CDR3 consists of 15 residues. The V gene's germline CDR1 is MDHEN and CDR2 SYDVKM. The CDR3 bases are TGTGCCAGCACCCGGAACTTGGGAGGTGCAGAGACCCAGTACTTC. This translates into CASTRNLGGAETQYF.

The rearrangement joins TRBV5-5 to TRBJ2-3, with D unresolved. V was clipped by 0 bases and J by 2 bases, with 7 bases between them. Germline CDR1 reads SGHKS; CDR2 reads YYEKEE (reference sequence). This CDR3 has 14 residues. The CDR3 spells CASSLVWHTDTQYF. The DNA for the CDR3 is TGTGCCAGCAGCTTGGTCTGGCACACAGATACGCAGTATTTT.

The chain is built from TRBV6-6 and TRBJ2-1; D possibly matches TRBD1 or TRBD2 (5 bases each). Germline-derived CDR1 and CDR2 are MNHNY and SVGAGI (reference sequence). Trimming shortened V by 5 bases and J by 2 bases, and 10 bases separated the two germline ends. This CDR3 has 14 amino acids. The chain's CDR3 is CASSTGPAYNEQFF. The CDR3 DNA follows: TGTGCCAGCAGTACGGGACCTGCCTACAATGAGCAGTTCTTC.

The V and J genes are TRBV11-1 and TRBJ1-2; 8 positions match TRBD1. V lost 2 bases to trimming and J lost 5 bases; unmatched junction nucleotides: 4. CDR1 is SGHAT, CDR2 FQDESV, per germline (reference sequence). The CDR3 has 14 amino acids. This CDR3 is CASSLPGQEYGYTF. The CDR3 coding sequence is TGTGCCAGCAGCTTACCGGGACAGGAATATGGCTACACCTTC.

This rearrangement joins TRBV11-2 to TRBJ1-2; 8 positions agree with TRBD1. The V and J ends lost 3 bases and 6 bases, in that order; junction bases with no gene match: 12. CDR3 length equals 16 residues. CDR1 and CDR2 from the germline V gene are SGHAT and FQNNGV. CDR3 sequence reads: CASSFGTGFLSDGYTF. The CDR3 nucleotides read TGTGCCAGCAGCTTCGGGACAGGATTTCTTTCGGATGGCTACACCTTC.

This clone was seen only a few times. The chain employs TRBV4-1 and TRBJ1-5; 7 bases are shared with TRBD1. Germline CDR1 and CDR2: MGHRA and YSYEKL. This CDR3 has 17 residues. J gave up 4 bases and V 4 bases, and 13 bases lay outside the gene matches. The chain's CDR3 is CASSPSTTGSRNQPQHF. CDR3 sequence (DNA): TGCGCCAGCAGCCCATCTACGACAGGGTCTAGGAATCAGCCCCAGCATTTT.

The chain has TRBV4-1 and TRBJ2-1, with 10 nucleotides matching TRBD2. There are 16 residues in the CDR3. CDR1 MGHRA and CDR2 YSYEKL come from the germline V gene. The V and J ends lost 4 bases and 4 bases, in that order; junction bases with no gene match: 7. This CDR3 reads CASSRVLAGSYNEQFF. The CDR3 DNA is TGCGCCAGCAGCCGAGTACTAGCGGGGTCTTACAATGAGCAGTTCTTC.

This chain connects TRBV4-1 to TRBJ2-5; the D gene is possibly TRBD2 (6 bases). Germline V gene lookup returns CDR1 MGHRA and CDR2 YSYEKL. The CDR3 spans 13 residues. Between the trimmed V and J ends, which lost 4 bases and 4 bases, there was a span of 10 bases. The CDR3 is CASSRVTRETQYF. DNA of the CDR3: TGCGCCAGCAGCCGCGTGACTAGAGAGACCCAGTACTTC.